This is a list of T cell receptor beta chains from one sample in a study of CD8 T cells in ankylosing spondylitis. Each CDR3 protein gets one entry after TCRdb re-called the 5' RACE reads with MiXCR. The table lists about 800,000 distinct CDR3 sequences, 10% to 15% of them singletons, with just over 0.5% in the top ten. The sequencing sample was made of blood, either unsorted or a sorted T cell fraction (not recorded which). The receptors come from a male donor with ankylosing spondylitis. Each CDR3 is given with its conserved first and last residue. A D gene is named only where the DNA matches it firmly. Size is stated for part of the rows, as once, few or many counts, or as a class when the clone is expanded.

cdr3_aa: CSAKSPDTQYF
cdr3_nt: TGCAGTGCTAAGTCCCCAGATACGCAGTATTTT
j_call: TRBJ2-3
v_call: TRBV20-1
d_call: -
clone_size: -

cdr3_aa: CASSPGVAGVDTQYF
cdr3_nt: TGTGCCAGCAGCCCGGGCGTCGCGGGGGTAGATACGCAGTATTTT
j_call: TRBJ2-3
v_call: TRBV7-3
d_call: TRBD2
clone_size: once

cdr3_aa: CATSIFFTGAGLGQFF
cdr3_nt: TGTGCCACCAGCATATTCTTTACAGGGGCCGGCCTAGGGCAGTTCTTC
j_call: TRBJ2-1
v_call: TRBV15
d_call: TRBD1
clone_size: many

cdr3_aa: CASSLESQPQHF
cdr3_nt: TGTGCCAGCAGTTTAGAAAGTCAGCCCCAGCATTTT
j_call: TRBJ1-5
v_call: TRBV12-3/TRBV12-4
d_call: -
clone_size: few

cdr3_aa: CAILGVGDNEQFF
cdr3_nt: TGTGCCATCCTAGGGGTAGGGGACAATGAGCAGTTCTTC
j_call: TRBJ2-1
v_call: TRBV10-3
d_call: -
clone_size: -

cdr3_aa: CASSSRVNYGYTF
cdr3_nt: TGTGCCAGCAGTTCCCGGGTTAACTATGGCTACACCTTC
j_call: TRBJ1-2
v_call: TRBV27
d_call: -
clone_size: -

cdr3_aa: CAIRGTGTPGETQYF
cdr3_nt: TGTGCCATCAGAGGGACAGGGACGCCGGGAGAGACCCAGTACTTC
j_call: TRBJ2-5
v_call: TRBV10-3
d_call: TRBD1
clone_size: few

cdr3_aa: CASGTGGSAGELFF
cdr3_nt: TGTGCCAGCGGGACAGGGGGAAGCGCCGGGGAGCTGTTTTTT
j_call: TRBJ2-2
v_call: TRBV6-1
d_call: TRBD1
clone_size: few

cdr3_aa: CSVVRQGAYGYTF
cdr3_nt: TGCAGCGTTGTGAGGCAGGGGGCATATGGCTACACCTTC
j_call: TRBJ1-2
v_call: TRBV29-1
d_call: TRBD1
clone_size: many

cdr3_aa: CASSPGHTTGELFF
cdr3_nt: TGTGCCAGCAGCCCCGGCCACACCACCGGGGAGCTGTTTTTT
j_call: TRBJ2-2
v_call: TRBV7-2
d_call: -
clone_size: few

cdr3_aa: CASKIGRDSYEQYF
cdr3_nt: TGCGCCAGCAAAATCGGCAGGGATTCCTACGAGCAGTACTTC
j_call: TRBJ2-7
v_call: TRBV10-2
d_call: -
clone_size: -

cdr3_aa: CASSYGQGGHNEQFF
cdr3_nt: TGCGCCAGCAGTTATGGACAGGGAGGACACAATGAGCAGTTCTTC
j_call: TRBJ2-1
v_call: TRBV10-1
d_call: TRBD1
clone_size: few

cdr3_aa: CSARNRDHGGNQPQHF
cdr3_nt: TGCAGTGCTAGAAACCGGGATCACGGGGGGAATCAGCCCCAGCATTTT
j_call: TRBJ1-5
v_call: TRBV20-1
d_call: -
clone_size: few

cdr3_aa: CSAWGQIEAFF
cdr3_nt: TGCAGTGCTTGGGGACAGATTGAAGCTTTCTTT
j_call: TRBJ1-1
v_call: TRBV20-1
d_call: TRBD1
clone_size: -

cdr3_aa: CASSPKQGGDTGELFF
cdr3_nt: TGTGCCAGCAGCCCAAAACAGGGAGGGGACACCGGGGAGCTGTTTTTT
j_call: TRBJ2-2
v_call: TRBV7-9
d_call: -
clone_size: -

cdr3_aa: CASSSSWGGPGYGYTF
cdr3_nt: TGTGCCAGCAGCTCGTCTTGGGGGGGCCCCGGCTATGGCTACACCTTC
j_call: TRBJ1-2
v_call: TRBV7-2
d_call: -
clone_size: many

cdr3_aa: CASSPRPLAGEYNEQFF
cdr3_nt: TGCGCCAGCAGCCCCCGACCACTAGCGGGGGAGTACAATGAGCAGTTCTTC
j_call: TRBJ2-1
v_call: TRBV4-3
d_call: TRBD2
clone_size: -

cdr3_aa: CASSYGLGSGRHEQFF
cdr3_nt: TGTGCCAGCAGTTACGGTTTGGGTAGCGGGAGGCATGAGCAGTTCTTC
j_call: TRBJ2-1
v_call: TRBV6-5
d_call: TRBD2
clone_size: -

cdr3_aa: CSARDPLRHGYYEQYF
cdr3_nt: TGCAGTGCTAGAGATCCACTCCGGCACGGCTACTACGAGCAGTACTTC
j_call: TRBJ2-7
v_call: TRBV20-1
d_call: -
clone_size: few

cdr3_aa: CASSPSRTAYNEQFF
cdr3_nt: TGTGCCAGCAGCCCCTCCCGGACAGCCTACAATGAGCAGTTCTTC
j_call: TRBJ2-1
v_call: TRBV5-6
d_call: -
clone_size: many

cdr3_aa: CASSFGTLTLEGEAFF
cdr3_nt: TGCGCCAGCAGCTTCGGCACTCTTACCCTAGAAGGTGAAGCTTTCTTT
j_call: TRBJ1-1
v_call: TRBV5-1
d_call: -
clone_size: -

cdr3_aa: CASSSGQGGLLEQYF
cdr3_nt: TGCGCCAGCAGCTCCGGACAGGGCGGTCTTTTGGAGCAGTACTTC
j_call: TRBJ2-7
v_call: TRBV5-1
d_call: TRBD1
clone_size: few

cdr3_aa: CSASGLADSYEQYF
cdr3_nt: TGCAGTGCGAGCGGACTAGCGGACTCCTACGAGCAGTACTTC
j_call: TRBJ2-7
v_call: TRBV20-1
d_call: TRBD2
clone_size: many

cdr3_aa: CAINQDRPKNYEQYF
cdr3_nt: TGTGCCATCAATCAGGACAGGCCGAAGAACTACGAGCAGTACTTC
j_call: TRBJ2-7
v_call: TRBV10-3
d_call: TRBD1
clone_size: -

cdr3_aa: CSLLAGDSYNEQFF
cdr3_nt: TGCAGCCTATTAGCGGGAGACTCCTACAATGAGCAGTTCTTC
j_call: TRBJ2-1
v_call: TRBV20-1
d_call: TRBD2
clone_size: -

cdr3_aa: CASSFRESPYEQYF
cdr3_nt: TGTGCCAGCAGCTTCCGGGAGTCCCCCTACGAGCAGTACTTC
j_call: TRBJ2-7
v_call: TRBV7-9
d_call: -
clone_size: few

cdr3_aa: CASSSNSGGSYNEQFF
cdr3_nt: TGTGCCAGCAGTTCAAATAGCGGGGGCTCCTACAATGAGCAGTTCTTC
j_call: TRBJ2-1
v_call: TRBV5-1
d_call: TRBD2
clone_size: many

cdr3_aa: CASSGQGYNQPQHF
cdr3_nt: TGTGCCAGCAGCGGACAGGGTTACAATCAGCCCCAGCATTTT
j_call: TRBJ1-5
v_call: TRBV7-2
d_call: TRBD1
clone_size: -

cdr3_aa: CASSLNGRSYEQYF
cdr3_nt: TGTGCCAGCAGTTTGAACGGGCGATCCTACGAGCAGTACTTC
j_call: TRBJ2-7
v_call: TRBV27
d_call: -
clone_size: many

cdr3_aa: CASSQDRWETDTQYF
cdr3_nt: TGCGCCAGCAGCCAAGATCGTTGGGAGACAGATACGCAGTATTTT
j_call: TRBJ2-3
v_call: TRBV4-1
d_call: -
clone_size: few

cdr3_aa: CASSLRPDLEQFF
cdr3_nt: TGTGCCAGCTCACTCAGGCCGGACCTTGAGCAGTTCTTC
j_call: TRBJ2-1
v_call: TRBV18
d_call: -
clone_size: few

cdr3_aa: CAISVLQGGSYEQYF
cdr3_nt: TGTGCCATCAGTGTCCTTCAGGGGGGATCCTACGAGCAGTACTTC
j_call: TRBJ2-7
v_call: TRBV10-3
d_call: -
clone_size: -

cdr3_aa: CASSQDLREGTNTEAFF
cdr3_nt: TGTGCCAGCAGCCAAGATTTGAGGGAGGGTACCAACACTGAAGCTTTCTTT
j_call: TRBJ1-1
v_call: TRBV4-2
d_call: -
clone_size: -

cdr3_aa: CASSLWTDYNEQFF
cdr3_nt: TGTGCCAGCAGTCTCTGGACAGATTACAATGAGCAGTTCTTC
j_call: TRBJ2-1
v_call: TRBV12-3/TRBV12-4
d_call: -
clone_size: few

cdr3_aa: CASSSEVGRITEAFF
cdr3_nt: TGTGCCAGCAGCTCCGAGGTAGGGAGAATCACTGAAGCTTTCTTT
j_call: TRBJ1-1
v_call: TRBV7-2
d_call: -
clone_size: -

cdr3_aa: CSVGQTNEKLFF
cdr3_nt: TGCAGCGTCGGACAGACTAATGAAAAACTGTTTTTT
j_call: TRBJ1-4
v_call: TRBV29-1
d_call: -
clone_size: many

cdr3_aa: CASSEDYGYTF
cdr3_nt: TGTGCCAGCAGCGAAGACTATGGCTACACCTTC
j_call: TRBJ1-2
v_call: TRBV7-2
d_call: -
clone_size: many

cdr3_aa: CASSQGLAGHYEQYF
cdr3_nt: TGTGCCAGCAGCCAAGGGCTAGCGGGCCACTACGAGCAGTACTTC
j_call: TRBJ2-7
v_call: TRBV4-2
d_call: TRBD2
clone_size: many